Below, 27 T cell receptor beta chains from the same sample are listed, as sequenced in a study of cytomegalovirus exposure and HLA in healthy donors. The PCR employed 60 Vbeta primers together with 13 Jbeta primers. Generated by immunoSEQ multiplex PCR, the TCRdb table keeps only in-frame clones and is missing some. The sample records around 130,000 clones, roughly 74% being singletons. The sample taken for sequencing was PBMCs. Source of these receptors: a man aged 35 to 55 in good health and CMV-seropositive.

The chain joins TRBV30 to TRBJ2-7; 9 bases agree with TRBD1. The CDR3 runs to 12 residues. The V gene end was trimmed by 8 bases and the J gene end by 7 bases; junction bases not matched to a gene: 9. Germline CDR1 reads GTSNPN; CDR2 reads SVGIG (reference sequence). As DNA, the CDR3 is TGTGCCCAACAACAGGGGGCGCGAGAGCAGTACTTC. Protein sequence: CAQQQGAREQYF.

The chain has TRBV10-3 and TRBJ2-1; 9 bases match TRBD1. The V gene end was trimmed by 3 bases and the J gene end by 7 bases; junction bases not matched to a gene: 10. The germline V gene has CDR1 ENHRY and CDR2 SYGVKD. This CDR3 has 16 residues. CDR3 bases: TGTGCCATCAGTGAAGCCGGGACAGGGAAAGAAAATGAGCAGTTCTTC. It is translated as CAISEAGTGKENEQFF.

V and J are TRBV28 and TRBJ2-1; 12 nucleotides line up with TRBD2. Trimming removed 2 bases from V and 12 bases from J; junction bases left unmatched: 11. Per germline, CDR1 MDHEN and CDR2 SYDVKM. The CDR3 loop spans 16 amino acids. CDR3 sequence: CASSLQLAGGKDGQFF. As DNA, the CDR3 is TGTGCCAGCAGTTTACAACTAGCGGGAGGAAAGGATGGGCAGTTCTTC.

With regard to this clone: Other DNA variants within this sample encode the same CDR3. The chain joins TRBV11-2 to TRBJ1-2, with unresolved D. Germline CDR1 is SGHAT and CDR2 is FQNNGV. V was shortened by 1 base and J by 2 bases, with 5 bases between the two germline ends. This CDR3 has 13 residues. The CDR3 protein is CASSLGQNYGYTF. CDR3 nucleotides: TGTGCCAGCAGCTTAGGGCAGAACTATGGCTACACCTTC.

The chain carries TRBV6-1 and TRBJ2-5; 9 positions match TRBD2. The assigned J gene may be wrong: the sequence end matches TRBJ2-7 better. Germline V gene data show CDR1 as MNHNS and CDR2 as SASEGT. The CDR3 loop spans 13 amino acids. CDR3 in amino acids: CASRTSDLYEQYF. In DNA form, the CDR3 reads TGTGCCAGCCGGACTAGCGATTTGTACGAGCAGTACTTC.

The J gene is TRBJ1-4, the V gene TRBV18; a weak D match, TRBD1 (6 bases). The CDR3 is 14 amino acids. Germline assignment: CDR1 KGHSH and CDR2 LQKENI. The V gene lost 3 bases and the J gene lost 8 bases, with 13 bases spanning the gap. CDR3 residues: CASSPGATGEKLFF. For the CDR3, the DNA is TGTGCCAGCTCACCTGGAGCAACAGGGGAAAAACTGTTTTTT.

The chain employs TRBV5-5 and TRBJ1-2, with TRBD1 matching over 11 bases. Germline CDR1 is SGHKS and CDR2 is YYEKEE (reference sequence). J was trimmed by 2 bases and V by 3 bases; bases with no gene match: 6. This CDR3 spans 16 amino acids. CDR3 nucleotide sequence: TGTGCCAGCAGCTACTTTAGGACAGGGGGCAACTATGGCTACACCTTC. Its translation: CASSYFRTGGNYGYTF.

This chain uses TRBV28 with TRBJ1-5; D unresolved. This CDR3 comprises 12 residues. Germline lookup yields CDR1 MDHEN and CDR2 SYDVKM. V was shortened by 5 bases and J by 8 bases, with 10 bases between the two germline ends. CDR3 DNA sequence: TGTGCCAGCAGTATGACTAACAAGCCCCAGCATTTT. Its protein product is CASSMTNKPQHF.

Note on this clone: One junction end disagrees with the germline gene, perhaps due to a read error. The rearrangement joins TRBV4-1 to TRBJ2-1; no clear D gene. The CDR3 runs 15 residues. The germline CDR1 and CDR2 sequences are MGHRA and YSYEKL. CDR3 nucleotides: TGCGCCAGCAACCAACCAACGGGCTCCTACAATGAGCAGTTCTTC. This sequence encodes CASNQPTGSYNEQFF.

The CDR3 nucleotides are TGCGCCAGCAGCTTGGTCGGGATTTCCTACAATGAGCAGTTCTTC. Protein: CASSLVGISYNEQFF. The chain uses TRBV5-1 and TRBJ2-1, with D possibly being TRBD2 (5 bases). V was pared by 0 bases and J by 1 base, with 8 bases between. This CDR3 contains 15 residues. The germline V gene encodes CDR1 SGHRS and CDR2 YFSETQ. Complete variable domain (other parts from reference TRBV5-1 and TRBJ2-1): KAGVTQTPRYLIKTRGQQVTLSCSPISGHRSVSWYQQTPGQGLQFLFEYFSETQRNKGNFPGRFSGRQFSNSRSEMNVSTLELGDSALYLCASSLVGISYNEQFFGPGTRLTVL.

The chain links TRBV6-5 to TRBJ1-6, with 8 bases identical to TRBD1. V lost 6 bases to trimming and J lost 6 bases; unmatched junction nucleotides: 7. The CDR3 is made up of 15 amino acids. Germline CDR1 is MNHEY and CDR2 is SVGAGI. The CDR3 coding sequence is TGTGCCAGCAGACGAACACAGGGGGGTAATTCACCCCTCCACTTT. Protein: CASRRTQGGNSPLHF.

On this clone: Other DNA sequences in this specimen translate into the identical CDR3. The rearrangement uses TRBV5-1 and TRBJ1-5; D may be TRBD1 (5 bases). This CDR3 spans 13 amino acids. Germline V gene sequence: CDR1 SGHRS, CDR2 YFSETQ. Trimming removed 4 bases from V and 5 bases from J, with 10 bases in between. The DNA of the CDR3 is TGCGCCAGCAGCCCGGAAGGGGATCAGCCCCAGCATTTT. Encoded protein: CASSPEGDQPQHF. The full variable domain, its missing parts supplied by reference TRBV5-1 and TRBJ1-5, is KAGVTQTPRYLIKTRGQQVTLSCSPISGHRSVSWYQQTPGQGLQFLFEYFSETQRNKGNFPGRFSGRQFSNSRSEMNVSTLELGDSALYLCASSPEGDQPQHFGDGTRLSIL.

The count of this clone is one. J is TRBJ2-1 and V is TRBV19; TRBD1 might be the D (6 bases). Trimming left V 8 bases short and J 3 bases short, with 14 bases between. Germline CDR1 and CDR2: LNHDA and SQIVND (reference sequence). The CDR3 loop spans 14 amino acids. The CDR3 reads CASSGQPDYNEQFF. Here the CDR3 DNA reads TGTGCCAGTTCCGGACAGCCAGACTACAATGAGCAGTTCTTC.

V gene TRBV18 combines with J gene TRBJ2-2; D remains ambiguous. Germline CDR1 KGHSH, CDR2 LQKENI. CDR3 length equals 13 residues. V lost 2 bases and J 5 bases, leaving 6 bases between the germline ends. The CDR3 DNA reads TGTGCCAGCTCACCAACCAGGACCGGGGAGCTGTTTTTT. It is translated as CASSPTRTGELFF.

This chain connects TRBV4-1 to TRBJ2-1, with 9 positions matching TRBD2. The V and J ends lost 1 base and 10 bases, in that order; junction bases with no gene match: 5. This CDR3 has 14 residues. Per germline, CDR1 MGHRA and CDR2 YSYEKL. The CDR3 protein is CASSQGGLAIEQFF. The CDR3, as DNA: TGCGCCAGCAGCCAAGGAGGACTAGCGATCGAGCAGTTCTTC.

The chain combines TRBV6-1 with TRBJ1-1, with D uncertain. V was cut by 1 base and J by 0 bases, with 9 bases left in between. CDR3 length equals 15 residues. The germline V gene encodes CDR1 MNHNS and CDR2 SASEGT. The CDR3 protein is CASSEVGVMNTEAFF. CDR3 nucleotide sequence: TGTGCCAGCAGTGAAGTGGGAGTCATGAACACTGAAGCTTTCTTT.

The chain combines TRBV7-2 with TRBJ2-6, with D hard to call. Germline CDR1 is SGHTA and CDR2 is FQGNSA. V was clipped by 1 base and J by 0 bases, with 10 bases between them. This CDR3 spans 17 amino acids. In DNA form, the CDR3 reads TGTGCCAGCAGCTTAGAGCACCCGAGCTCTGGGGCCAACGTCCTGACTTTC. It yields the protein CASSLEHPSSGANVLTF.

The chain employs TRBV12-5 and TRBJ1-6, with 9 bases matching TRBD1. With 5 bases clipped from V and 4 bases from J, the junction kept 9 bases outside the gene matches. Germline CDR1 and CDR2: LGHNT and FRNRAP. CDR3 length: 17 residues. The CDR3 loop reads CASGTPTGGSYNSPLHF. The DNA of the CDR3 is TGTGCTAGTGGTACCCCAACAGGGGGCAGTTATAATTCACCCCTCCACTTT.

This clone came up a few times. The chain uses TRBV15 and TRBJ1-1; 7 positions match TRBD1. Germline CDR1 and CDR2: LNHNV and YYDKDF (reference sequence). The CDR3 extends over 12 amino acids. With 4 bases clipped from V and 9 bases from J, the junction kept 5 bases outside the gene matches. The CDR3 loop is CATSNRGCKAFF. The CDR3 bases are TGTGCCACCAGCAACAGGGGATGTAAAGCTTTCTTT.

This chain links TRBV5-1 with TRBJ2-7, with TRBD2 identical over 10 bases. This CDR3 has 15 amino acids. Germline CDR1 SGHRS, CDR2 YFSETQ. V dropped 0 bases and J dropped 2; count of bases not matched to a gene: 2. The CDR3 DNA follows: TGCGCCAGCAGCTTGGATCTAGCGGGAGCCTACGAGCAGTACTTC. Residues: CASSLDLAGAYEQYF.

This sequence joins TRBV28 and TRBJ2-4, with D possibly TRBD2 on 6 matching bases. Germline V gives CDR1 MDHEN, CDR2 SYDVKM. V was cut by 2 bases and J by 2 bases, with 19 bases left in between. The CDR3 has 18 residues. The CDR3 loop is CASSLRASARGSKNIQYF. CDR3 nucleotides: TGTGCCAGCAGTTTAAGGGCTAGCGCTCGAGGGTCCAAAAACATTCAGTACTTC.

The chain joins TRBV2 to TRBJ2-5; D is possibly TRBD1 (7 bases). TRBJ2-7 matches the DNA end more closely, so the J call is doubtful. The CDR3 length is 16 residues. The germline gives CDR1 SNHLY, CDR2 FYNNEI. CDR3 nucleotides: TGTGCCAGCAGTAACCCAGGGGGTGGGACTGGCTACGAGCAGTACTTC. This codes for CASSNPGGGTGYEQYF.

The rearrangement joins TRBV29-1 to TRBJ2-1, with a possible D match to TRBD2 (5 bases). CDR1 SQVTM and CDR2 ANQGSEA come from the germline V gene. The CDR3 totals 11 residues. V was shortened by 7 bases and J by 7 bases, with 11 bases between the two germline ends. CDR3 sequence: CSGEKENEQFF. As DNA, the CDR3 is TGCAGCGGGGAGAAGGAAAATGAGCAGTTCTTC.

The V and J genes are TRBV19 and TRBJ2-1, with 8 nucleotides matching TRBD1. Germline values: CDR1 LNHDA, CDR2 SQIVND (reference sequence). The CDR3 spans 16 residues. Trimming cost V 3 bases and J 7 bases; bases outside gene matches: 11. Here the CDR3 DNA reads TGTGCCAGTAGTATTTCAGGGGGCGCAGTGGGGAATGAGCAGTTCTTC. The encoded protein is CASSISGGAVGNEQFF.

CDR3 bases: TGTGCCAGCAGCCTGACTAGCGGAGCCTACGAGCAGTACTTC. Translating gives CASSLTSGAYEQYF. V and J are TRBV9 and TRBJ2-7; 9 bases are shared with TRBD2. There are 14 residues in the CDR3. With 4 bases clipped from V and 2 bases from J, the junction kept 4 bases outside the gene matches. Germline V gene lookup returns CDR1 SGDLS and CDR2 YYNGEE. The variable domain in full, completed from reference TRBV9 and TRBJ2-7, reads DSGVTQTPKHLITATGQRVTLRCSPRSGDLSVYWYQQSLDQGLQFLIQYYNGEERAKGNILERFSAQQFPDLHSELNLSSLELGDSALYFCASSLTSGAYEQYFGPGTRLTVT.

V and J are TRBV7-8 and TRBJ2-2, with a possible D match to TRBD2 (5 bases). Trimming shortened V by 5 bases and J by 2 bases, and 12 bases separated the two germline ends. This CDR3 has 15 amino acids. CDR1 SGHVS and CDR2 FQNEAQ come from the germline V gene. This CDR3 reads CASSLGRGNTGELFF. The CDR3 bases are TGTGCCAGCAGCCTAGGTCGGGGAAACACCGGGGAGCTGTTTTTT.

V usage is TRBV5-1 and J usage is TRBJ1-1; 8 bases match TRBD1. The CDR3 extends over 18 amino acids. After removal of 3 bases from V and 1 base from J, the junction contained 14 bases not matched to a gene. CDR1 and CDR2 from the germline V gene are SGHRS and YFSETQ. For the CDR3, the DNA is TGCGCCAGCAGCTGGGGAATTCTACAGGGGGGGACGAACACTGAAGCTTTCTTT. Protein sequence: CASSWGILQGGTNTEAFF.